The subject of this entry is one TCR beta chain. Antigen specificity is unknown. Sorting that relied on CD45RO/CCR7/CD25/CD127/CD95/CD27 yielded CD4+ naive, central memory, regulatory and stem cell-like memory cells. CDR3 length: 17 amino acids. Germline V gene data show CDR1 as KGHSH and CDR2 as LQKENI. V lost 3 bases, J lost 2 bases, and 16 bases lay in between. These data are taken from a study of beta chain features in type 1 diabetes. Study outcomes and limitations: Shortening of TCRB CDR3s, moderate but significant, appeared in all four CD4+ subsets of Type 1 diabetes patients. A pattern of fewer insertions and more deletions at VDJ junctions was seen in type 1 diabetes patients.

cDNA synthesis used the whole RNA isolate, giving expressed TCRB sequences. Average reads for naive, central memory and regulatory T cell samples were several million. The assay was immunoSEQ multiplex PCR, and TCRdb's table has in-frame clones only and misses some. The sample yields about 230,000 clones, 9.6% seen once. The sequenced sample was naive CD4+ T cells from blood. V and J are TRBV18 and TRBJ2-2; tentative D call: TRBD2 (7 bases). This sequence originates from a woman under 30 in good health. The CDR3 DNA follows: TGTGCCAGCTCACCCCTCCCGGGGGGCAGTAACACCGGGGAGCTGTTTTTT. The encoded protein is CASSPLPGGSNTGELFF. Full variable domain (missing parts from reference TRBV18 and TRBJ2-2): NAGVMQNPRHLVRRRGQEARLRCSPMKGHSHVYWYRQLPEEGLKFMVYLQKENIIDESGMPKERFSAEFPKEGPSILRIQQVVRGDSAAYFCASSPLPGGSNTGELFFGEGSRLTVL.